The TCR beta chain described here comes from a study of CD8 T cells in Susac syndrome. When the RNA was reverse transcribed, random hexamers were used with an input of roughly 0.5 to 1 ug. TCRdb fed the immunoSEQ multiplex PCR reads into MiXCR, producing one record per CDR3 protein. The sample includes about 180,000 distinct CDR3 sequences, roughly 95% of them seen just once. V gave up 6 bases and J gave up 4 bases, with 7 bases separating them. In germline, CDR1 is DFQATT, CDR2 SNEGSKA (reference sequence). The CDR3 totals 11 residues. The gene calls are TRBV20-1 and TRBJ2-1; D gene ambiguous. This receptor was taken from a human donor with multiple sclerosis. The sample taken for sequencing was CD8+ T cells from PBMCs. This CDR3 is CSAPRYNEQFF. The CDR3 DNA reads TGCAGTGCCCCTAGATACAATGAGCAGTTCTTC.